This T cell receptor (beta chain) was recorded in a study of T cell repertoires in cytomegalovirus infection. Study as a whole: Recently identified HLA-C-restricted CMV epitopes were among the peptides used. It was the public TCR beta signatures that indicated both CMV infection and matching HLA type.

Findings and caveats of the study: Dominating the ex vivo response were HLA-C-restricted CMV-specific TCR beta clonotypes.

Using its own MiXCR run on the reads, TCRdb lists one record per CDR3 protein. The data show 30,000 to 40,000 distinct CDR3 sequences, approximately 52% seen once. V lost 5 bases, J lost 5 bases, and 11 bases stayed unmatched. Per the germline V gene, CDR1 is SGHVS and CDR2 is FNYEAQ. The CDR3 has 15 residues. This clonotype was detected only a few times. Its antigen remains unknown. Source: CD8+ T cells from cultured PBMCs, taken from culture after CMV antigen stimulation. The genes are TRBV7-6 and TRBJ2-7, with 8 bases aligning to TRBD2. The clonotype originates from a human donor in good health (CMV status not recorded). Some clones in this sample may be carry-over from other donors' samples. The CDR3 loop reads CASSLSGSGGDEQYF. In DNA, the CDR3 is TGTGCCAGCAGCCTCTCGGGGAGCGGGGGCGACGAGCAGTACTTC. The complete variable domain, with remaining parts taken from reference TRBV7-6 and TRBJ2-7, reads GAGVSQSPRYKVTKRGQDVALRCDPISGHVSLYWYRQALGQGPEFLTYFNYEAQQDKSGLPNDRFSAERPEGSISTLTIQRTEQRDSAMYRCASSLSGSGGDEQYFGPGTRLTVT.